This entry lists 10 T cell receptor beta chains sequenced from one sample in a study of shared clonotypes between healthy human individuals (dated by TCRdb to about 2020). Library method: the immunoSEQ multiplex PCR assay. The table comes from immuneACCESS by way of TCRdb, which keeps in-frame sequences with V and J called. Part of the clones is missing from these tables; in studies checked, under half for an unresolved V gene and the rest for unknown reasons. This sample holds approximately 1.9 million clones; 85% to 95% were observed only once. The ten largest clones represent over 1.5% of the sample. CD8 naive samples were CD45RO-negative cells positively selected for CCR7, giving a CD45RA+CCR7+ population that excluded TemRA cells. Specimen: naive CD8+ T cells from PBMCs. The sample's cell subset or site label, in plain terms: CD45RA+CCR7+. The receptors were gathered from a man younger than 30 in good health. Some clones in this sample may be carry-over from other donors' samples.

The chain recombines TRBV18 with TRBJ2-5; 8 positions agree with TRBD1. Trimming at V came to 4 bases and at J to 4 bases, leaving 8 bases not matched to a gene. The CDR3 has 15 residues. Germline lookup yields CDR1 KGHSH and CDR2 LQKENI. Written as DNA, the CDR3 is TGTGCCAGCTCACGCAACAGGGGGTATGCAGAGACCCAGTACTTC. It specifies CASSRNRGYAETQYF.

This clone has just a few counts. The V gene is TRBV6-6, the J gene TRBJ2-1; TRBD2 might be the D (6 bases). The V and J ends lost 8 bases and 8 bases respectively, with 19 bases between them. Per the germline V gene, CDR1 is MNHNY and CDR2 is SVGAGI (reference sequence). The CDR3 spans 14 residues. The CDR3 DNA reads TGTGCCAGCCGAGGGACTTCCCTTAGGGATGAGCAGTTCTTC. Its protein product is CASRGTSLRDEQFF.

This chain joins TRBV4-1 and TRBJ2-7; 7 bases map to TRBD2. Germline CDR1 reads MGHRA; CDR2 reads YSYEKL. CDR3 length equals 16 residues. After removal of 0 bases from V and 3 bases from J, the junction contained 8 bases not matched to a gene. CDR3 loop: CASSQDRGVVFYEQYF. In nucleotides, the CDR3 is TGCGCCAGCAGCCAAGATCGGGGGGTGGTTTTCTACGAGCAGTACTTC.

The CDR3, as DNA: TGTGCCAGCAGTTCTCTACTTGTAAGCTCCTACGAGCAGTACTTC. It encodes CASSSLLVSSYEQYF. J is TRBJ2-7 and V is TRBV27; D not certain. V lost 4 bases and J lost 0, with 13 bases in between. There are 15 residues in the CDR3. CDR1 and CDR2 (germline): MNHEY, SMNVEV (reference sequence).

The rearrangement joins TRBV19 to TRBJ2-1; D not certain. CDR1 is LNHDA, CDR2 SQIVND, per germline (reference sequence). The ends were cut back, 2 bases at V and 4 bases at J, with 9 bases in the middle. This CDR3 is 14 amino acids long. The CDR3: CASSIRPHYNEQFF. The CDR3 DNA follows: TGTGCCAGTAGTATACGACCGCATTACAATGAGCAGTTCTTC.

The chain links TRBV7-9 to TRBJ1-1; 8 bases align to TRBD1. The CDR3 consists of 15 residues. Germline-derived CDR1 and CDR2 are SEHNR and FQNEAQ (reference sequence). Trimming took 4 bases from V and 4 from J; bases not matched to a gene: 8. CDR3 in amino acids: CASSWGDRGGTEAFF. The DNA for the CDR3 is TGTGCCAGCAGCTGGGGTGACAGGGGAGGCACTGAAGCTTTCTTT.

The genes are TRBV4-1 and TRBJ2-5; 10 bases match TRBD1. The CDR3 covers 15 residues. Germline values: CDR1 MGHRA, CDR2 YSYEKL. Trimming at V came to 3 bases and at J to 4 bases, leaving 5 bases not matched to a gene. In nucleotides, the CDR3 is TGCGCCAGCAGCCACGGGACAGGGGAGGTAGAGACCCAGTACTTC. It yields the protein CASSHGTGEVETQYF.

The chain couples TRBV28 to TRBJ1-1; D not certain. The CDR3 extends over 12 amino acids. Germline values: CDR1 MDHEN, CDR2 SYDVKM. Trimming stripped 3 bases from V and 6 bases from J, with 8 bases between. The CDR3 is CASSFPAAEAFF. CDR3 DNA: TGTGCCAGCAGTTTCCCGGCGGCTGAAGCTTTCTTT.

The chain employs TRBV19 and TRBJ2-2; D is perhaps TRBD2 (5 bases). Per the germline V gene, CDR1 is LNHDA and CDR2 is SQIVND (reference sequence). Trimming left V 0 bases short and J 7 bases short, with 12 bases between. The CDR3 spans 15 residues. CDR3 sequence reads: CASSIEGLPSGELFF. The CDR3, as DNA: TGTGCCAGTAGTATAGAAGGACTCCCAAGCGGGGAGCTGTTTTTT.

The chain has TRBV7-6 and TRBJ1-1; D gene uncertain. The CDR3 has 14 amino acids. The germline CDR1 and CDR2 sequences are SGHVS and FNYEAQ. V was shortened by 5 bases and J by 1 base, with 11 bases between the two germline ends. The CDR3 here is CASSPGWANTEAFF. As DNA, the CDR3 is TGTGCCAGCAGCCCTGGGTGGGCGAACACTGAAGCTTTCTTT. The complete variable domain, with remaining parts taken from reference TRBV7-6 and TRBJ1-1, reads GAGVSQSPRYKVTKRGQDVALRCDPISGHVSLYWYRQALGQGPEFLTYFNYEAQQDKSGLPNDRFSAERPEGSISTLTIQRTEQRDSAMYRCASSPGWANTEAFFGQGTRLTVV.